Listed here are 27 T cell receptor beta chains from one sample, sequenced in a study of blood T cells in healthy people across ages. The authors ran a second PCR of roughly 6 to 12 cycles using a sample-barcoded 5' primer and a J-beta primer mix. Each CDR3 protein is one row after TCRdb ran MiXCR on the 5' RACE reads. Seen here are around 1.7 million distinct CDR3 sequences, 28% observed once, and the top ten hold about 7.7%. The source material was blood. All receptors come from a woman in her thirties in good health.

The rearrangement links TRBV4-2 to TRBJ2-2; D perhaps matches TRBD2 (6 bases). The CDR3 loop spans 17 amino acids. From germline, CDR1 is LGHNA and CDR2 YNFKEQ. V shed 1 base and J shed 0 bases, with 12 bases lying between them. CDR3 sequence: CASSQGPRGANTGELFF. As DNA, the CDR3 is TGTGCCAGCAGCCAAGGCCCGCGGGGCGCGAACACCGGGGAGCTGTTTTTT.

This chain links TRBV11-2 with TRBJ2-3, with 12 bases that match TRBD1. The CDR3 is 14 amino acids. The germline V gene has CDR1 SGHAT and CDR2 FQNNGV. The V segment lost 4 bases and the J segment 8 bases; nucleotides outside the gene matches: 4. For the CDR3, the DNA is TGTGCCAGCAGCTCGGGACAGGGGGCAATTACGCAGTATTTT. The encoded protein is CASSSGQGAITQYF.

There are many counts of this clonotype. This chain connects TRBV6-1 to TRBJ2-1; 12 bases fit TRBD2. This CDR3 is built from 15 residues. J was trimmed by 6 bases and V by 3 bases; bases with no gene match: 3. Germline CDR1 and CDR2: MNHNS and SASEGT. The CDR3 DNA sequence: TGTGCCAGCAGTGACCAGACTAGCGGGGGCAATGAGCAGTTCTTC. This encodes CASSDQTSGGNEQFF.

This clonotype was seen only a few times. This chain uses TRBV29-1 with TRBJ2-1; D remains ambiguous. The CDR3 is 10 amino acids. The germline V gene encodes CDR1 SQVTM and CDR2 ANQGSEA. V lost 7 bases and J lost 10, with 11 bases in between. The CDR3 sequence: CSALKGEQFF. The CDR3 DNA sequence: TGCAGCGCCCTAAAAGGGGAGCAGTTCTTC.

This chain connects TRBV3-1 to TRBJ2-1; D perhaps matches TRBD2 (5 bases). In germline, CDR1 is LGHDT, CDR2 YNNKEL (reference sequence). Trimming left V 4 bases short and J 15 bases short, with 19 bases between. This CDR3 spans 13 amino acids. As DNA, the CDR3 is TGTGCCAGCAGCCCCCACTCTGGGCAGGAGGTGTTCTTC. Translated: CASSPHSGQEVFF.

This clonotype was recorded many times. This chain uses TRBV6-8 with TRBJ2-1; D ambiguous. In germline, CDR1 is MNHGY, CDR2 SAAAGT. V lost 0 bases, J lost 6 bases, and 15 bases lay in between. The CDR3 runs to 16 residues. CDR3 sequence: CASSYSSVETLNEQFF. CDR3 DNA: TGTGCCAGCAGTTACTCGAGTGTGGAGACCCTCAATGAGCAGTTCTTC.

Remarks on this clonotype: The junction shows a germline mismatch at one end, possibly a read error. This rearrangement joins TRBV6-6 to TRBJ1-2; 7 bases line up with TRBD1. Germline V gives CDR1 MNHNY, CDR2 SVGAGI (reference sequence). The CDR3 is made up of 12 amino acids. The CDR3 region is CASSRQGYGHTF. Written as DNA, the CDR3 is TGTGCCAGCAGTCGACAGGGATATGGCCACACCTTC.

This clonotype was seen a few times. CDR3 DNA: TGCAGTGCTAGGAACCCGGGACAGGGGACCTACGAGCAGTACTTC. Translation gives CSARNPGQGTYEQYF. The chain recombines TRBV20-1 with TRBJ2-7; 10 bases agree with TRBD1. The CDR3 loop spans 15 amino acids. Germline V lookup: CDR1 DFQATT, CDR2 SNEGSKA (reference sequence). J lost 2 bases, V lost 3 bases, and 7 bases had no gene match.

The table lists this clonotype with a count of one. The CDR3 bases are TGTGCCAGCAGCTTCAGACGCTATGGCTACACCTTC. As protein: CASSFRRYGYTF. The J gene is TRBJ1-2, the V gene TRBV5-6; D remains unclear. V lost 2 bases and J 4 bases, leaving 6 bases between the germline ends. Germline values: CDR1 SGHDT, CDR2 YYEEEE. The CDR3 has 12 amino acids.

This clonotype has a handful of counts. The CDR3 DNA reads TGCGCCAGCACCTCCCGGACGGTGAACACTGAAGCTTTCTTT. Its protein product is CASTSRTVNTEAFF. The rearrangement joins TRBV5-1 to TRBJ1-1; D gene unclear. This CDR3 is 14 amino acids long. Germline loops: CDR1 SGHRS, CDR2 YFSETQ. Trimming shortened V by 6 bases and J by 0 bases, and 12 bases separated the two germline ends.

This clonotype was detected ten times or more. V and J are TRBV5-5 and TRBJ2-4, with 12 positions matching TRBD2. J gave up 5 bases and V 3 bases, and 6 bases lay outside the gene matches. The CDR3 is 16 amino acids. The germline V gene has CDR1 SGHKS and CDR2 YYEKEE (reference sequence). CDR3 nucleotide sequence: TGTGCCAGCAGCTCGACGGGACTAGCGGGCCAAAACATTCAGTACTTC. It yields the protein CASSSTGLAGQNIQYF.

In its sample, this clonotype was seen many times. This chain uses TRBV7-9 with TRBJ2-7, with D perhaps assigned TRBD1 or TRBD2 (6 bases each). The CDR3 spans 13 residues. The V and J ends lost 4 bases and 6 bases respectively, with 13 bases between them. The V gene's germline CDR1 is SEHNR and CDR2 FQNEAQ (reference sequence). CDR3 protein: CASSYQEGGEQYF. CDR3 in DNA: TGTGCCAGCAGCTACCAAGAGGGGGGCGAGCAGTACTTC.

The chain recombines TRBV12-3 or TRBV12-4 with TRBJ1-5; D is unclear. The CDR3 runs 12 residues. V gave up 3 bases and J gave up 9 bases, with 9 bases separating them. As DNA, the CDR3 is TGTGCCAGCAGTTTCCTTGCCCGGCCCCAGCATTTT. Translation: CASSFLARPQHF.

This clonotype was picked up one time. At one end, the junction sequence differs from germline, possibly due to a read error. The CDR3 loop is CVSSPRAGGPSNEQFF. The CDR3 DNA sequence: TGCGTCAGCAGCCCTAGAGCGGGGGGGCCTTCCAATGAGCAGTTCTTC. This chain links TRBV5-1 with TRBJ2-1, with 10 bases lining up with TRBD2. The CDR3 is 16 amino acids. CDR1 is SGHRS, CDR2 YFSETQ, per germline. The variable domain in full, with the rest retrieved from reference TRBV5-1 and TRBJ2-1, is KAGVTQTPRYLIKTRGQQVTLSCSPISGHRSVSWYQQTPGQGLQFLFEYFSETQRNKGNFPGRFSGRQFSNSRSEMNVSTLELGDSALYLCVSSPRAGGPSNEQFFGPGTRLTVL.

This clonotype was found a few times. The chain joins TRBV30 to TRBJ2-7; 9 bases line up with TRBD1. CDR3 length equals 14 residues. After removal of 3 bases from V and 3 bases from J, the junction contained 6 bases not matched to a gene. Germline-derived CDR1 and CDR2 are GTSNPN and SVGIG (reference sequence). CDR3 DNA sequence: TGTGCCTGGAGGTCGGGACAGGGCTACTACGAGCAGTACTTC. Translating it yields CAWRSGQGYYEQYF.

On this clonotype itself: One junction end disagrees with the germline gene, perhaps due to a read error. The rearrangement joins TRBV4-3 to TRBJ2-1; no clear D gene. CDR3 size: 13 residues. Germline CDR1 LGHNA, CDR2 YSLEER. CDR3 nucleotides: TGCGCCAGCAGCCAAGATTGGAAAAATGGGCAGTTCTTC. This codes for CASSQDWKNGQFF.

The CDR3 DNA is TGTGCCAGCAGTTCTGTGCGGAGCGAGCAGTACTTC. Its translation: CASSSVRSEQYF. The chain couples TRBV12-3 or TRBV12-4 to TRBJ2-5; D is ambiguous. The J call is doubtful: the DNA matches TRBJ2-7 better. The CDR3 is 12 residues long.

There are a few counts of this clonotype. The rearrangement joins TRBV28 to TRBJ2-1; D is unclear. This CDR3 contains 16 residues. The germline gives CDR1 MDHEN, CDR2 SYDVKM. V lost 5 bases to trimming and J lost 6 bases, with 20 bases between them. This CDR3 is CASSPRTGDVSNEQFF. The CDR3, as DNA: TGTGCCAGCAGTCCAAGGACGGGCGATGTCTCCAATGAGCAGTTCTTC.

Note on this clonotype: With a much larger clone just one base away, this may be a read error. The chain joins TRBV6-5 to TRBJ1-4; possibly TRBD1 for D (5 bases). Germline V gene lookup returns CDR1 MNHEY and CDR2 SVGAGI. The CDR3 loop spans 14 amino acids. The CDR3 DNA follows: TGTGCCAGCAGTTACATGGGGCGGGATGAAAAACGGTTTTTT. Encoded protein: CASSYMGRDEKRFF.

This clonotype was counted many times. CDR3 amino acids: CASSPLGTPSYEQYF. CDR3 DNA: TGTGCCAGCTCACCACTCGGGACACCCTCCTACGAGCAGTACTTC. V usage is TRBV18 and J usage is TRBJ2-7; D possibly corresponds to TRBD1 (6 bases). The CDR3 length is 15 residues. The V gene lost 1 base and the J gene lost 0 bases, with 10 bases spanning the gap. The germline gives CDR1 KGHSH, CDR2 LQKENI.

This clonotype was picked up a small number of times. The chain employs TRBV5-6 and TRBJ1-2, with 10 bases that match TRBD1. V was clipped by 5 bases and J by 4 bases; unmatched bases: 2. CDR3 length: 13 residues. CDR1 SGHDT and CDR2 YYEEEE come from the germline V gene. The CDR3 DNA reads TGTGCCAGCAGGGGACAGGGGACCTATGGCTACACCTTC. This encodes CASRGQGTYGYTF.

As DNA, the CDR3 is TGTGCCAGCAGCCAAGCGCCTAGCGGGTCCGGTGGGGATGAGCAGTTCTTC. Translating it yields CASSQAPSGSGGDEQFF. J is TRBJ2-1 and V is TRBV4-2; TRBD2 matches 8 bases. Unmatched junction bases numbered 13, after V lost 1 base and J lost 8 bases. The CDR3 loop spans 17 amino acids. Germline CDR1 is LGHNA and CDR2 is YNFKEQ.

The chain couples TRBV6-5 to TRBJ2-1; possibly TRBD2 for D (6 bases). The CDR3 is made up of 16 amino acids. V was shortened by 5 bases and J by 7 bases, with 21 bases between the two germline ends. Germline CDR1 reads MNHEY; CDR2 reads SVGAGI. In DNA, the CDR3 is TGTGCCAGCAGTCCTGGGGGAGGTAGGCCTCTTAATGAGCAGTTCTTC. Translated: CASSPGGGRPLNEQFF.

This clonotype was counted many times. V usage is TRBV20-1 and J usage is TRBJ2-7; 10 bases align to TRBD2. Germline lookup yields CDR1 DFQATT and CDR2 SNEGSKA (reference sequence). The CDR3 extends over 14 amino acids. Trimming at V came to 6 bases and at J to 2 bases, leaving 7 bases not matched to a gene. The CDR3 DNA reads TGCAGTGCCCTAGCGGGAGATTCGCCCTACGAGCAGTACTTC. Translation: CSALAGDSPYEQYF.

A few counts support this clonotype. The rearrangement joins TRBV21-1 to TRBJ1-1. TRBV21-1 is flagged as a pseudogene. The CDR3 has 14 amino acids. The CDR3 sequence is CAGRMGWMNTEAFF. The CDR3 DNA follows: TGTGCCGGCAGGATGGGATGGATGAACACTGAAGCTTTCTTT.

The chain employs TRBV20-1 and TRBJ1-5; D unclear. There are 14 residues in the CDR3. In germline, CDR1 is DFQATT, CDR2 SNEGSKA (reference sequence). V dropped 5 bases and J dropped 3 bases, with 14 bases sitting between them. The DNA for the CDR3 is TGCAGTGCTCCCCAGCTTGGGTTCAATCAGCCCCAGCATTTT. Translated, it gives CSAPQLGFNQPQHF.

The CDR3 is CSARSRLHSNQPQHF. CDR3 DNA sequence: TGCAGTGCTAGATCCAGGCTCCATAGCAATCAGCCCCAGCATTTT. The gene calls are TRBV20-1 and TRBJ1-5; no reliable D call. V was pared by 2 bases and J by 0 bases, with 11 bases between. Germline assignment: CDR1 DFQATT and CDR2 SNEGSKA (reference sequence). This CDR3 has 15 residues.